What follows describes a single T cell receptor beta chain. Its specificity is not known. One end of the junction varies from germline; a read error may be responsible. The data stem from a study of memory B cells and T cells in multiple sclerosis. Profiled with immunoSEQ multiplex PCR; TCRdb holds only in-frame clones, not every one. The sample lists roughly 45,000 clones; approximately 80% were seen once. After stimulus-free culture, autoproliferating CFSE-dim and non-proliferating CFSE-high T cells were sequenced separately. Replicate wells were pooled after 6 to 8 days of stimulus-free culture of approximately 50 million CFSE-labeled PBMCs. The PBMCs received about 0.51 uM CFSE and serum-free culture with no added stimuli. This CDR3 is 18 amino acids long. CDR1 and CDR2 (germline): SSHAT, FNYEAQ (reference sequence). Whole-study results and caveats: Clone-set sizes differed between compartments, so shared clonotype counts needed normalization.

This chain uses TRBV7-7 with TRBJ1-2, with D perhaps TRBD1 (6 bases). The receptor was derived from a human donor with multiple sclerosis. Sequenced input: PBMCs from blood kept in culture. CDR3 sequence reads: CASSAPSGHFAVNYGYTF. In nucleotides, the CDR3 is TGTGCTAGCAGCGCCCCTTCGGGACATTTCGCCGTTAACTATGGCTACACCTTC. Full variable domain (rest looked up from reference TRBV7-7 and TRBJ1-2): GAGVSQSPRYKVTKRGQDVTLRCDPISSHATLYWYQQALGQGPEFLTYFNYEAQPDKSGLPSDRFSAERPEGSISTLTIQRTEQRDSAMYRCASSAPSGHFAVNYGYTFGSGTRLTVV.